This paragraph covers one TCR beta chain sequence. The data belong to a study of CD8 T cells in Susac syndrome. J was trimmed by 4 bases and V by 2 bases; bases with no gene match: 3. In germline, CDR1 is MNHEY, CDR2 SMNVEV (reference sequence). The CDR3 length is 14 residues. cDNA came from roughly 0.47 to 1 ug RNA primed by random hexamers. TCRdb re-called the immunoSEQ multiplex PCR reads with MiXCR, one entry per CDR3 protein. The table records some 160,000 distinct CDR3 sequences, 85% to 95% of them present only once. The clonotype was recovered from a human donor with Susac syndrome. Sequenced: CD4+ T cells from PBMCs. The chain combines TRBV27 with TRBJ2-3, with 7 bases identical to TRBD1. CDR3 nucleotide sequence: TGTGCCAGCAGTTTAAACAGGGGTGCAGATACGCAGTATTTT. Protein sequence: CASSLNRGADTQYF.